These T cell receptor beta chains were read from a single sample in a study of radiation and T cells in renal cell carcinoma. Measured with immunoSEQ multiplex PCR; TCRdb has only the in-frame clones, and not every one. The sample lists about 130,000 clones, roughly 80% seen once, with less than 3.5% in the top ten. The sample here was blood, taken from a patient whose treatment included radiotherapy and nephrectomy. These TCRs come from a woman aged 55-69 years with renal cell carcinoma. CDR3s include the opening cysteine and the closing phenylalanine or tryptophan. The order of the fields is V gene, D gene, J gene, clone size, CDR3 protein, CDR3 DNA. D genes are given only for firm matches. Rows may omit the clone size; those that give it use once, few, many or a size class.

V gene: TRBV7-2; D gene: TRBD2; J gene: TRBJ2-5; clone size: -; CDR3 protein: CASSTPLSGTGTQYF; CDR3 DNA: TGTGCCAGCAGCACTCCACTTAGCGGGACTGGGACCCAGTACTTC
V gene: TRBV19; D gene: TRBD1; J gene: TRBJ1-2; clone size: -; CDR3 protein: CASSLQGTNYGYTF; CDR3 DNA: TGTGCCAGTAGTCTACAGGGGACAAACTATGGCTACACCTTC
V gene: TRBV9; D gene: -; J gene: TRBJ1-1; clone size: -; CDR3 protein: CASGAGGRVTEAFF; CDR3 DNA: TGTGCCAGCGGCGCGGGGGGGCGCGTCACTGAAGCTTTCTTT
V gene: TRBV28; D gene: -; J gene: TRBJ2-4; clone size: -; CDR3 protein: CASSSQIFLAKNIQYF; CDR3 DNA: TGTGCCAGCAGCTCACAGATCTTCTTAGCCAAAAACATTCAGTACTTC
V gene: TRBV27; D gene: -; J gene: TRBJ2-1; clone size: -; CDR3 protein: CASSLFAPNYNEQFF; CDR3 DNA: TGTGCCAGCAGTTTATTCGCGCCGAACTACAATGAGCAGTTCTTC
V gene: TRBV5-6; D gene: -; J gene: TRBJ1-1; clone size: -; CDR3 protein: CASSLRGRDTEAFF; CDR3 DNA: TGTGCCAGCAGCTTGCGGGGGCGGGACACTGAAGCTTTCTTT
V gene: TRBV7-7; D gene: -; J gene: TRBJ2-5; clone size: once; CDR3 protein: CASSLFGGRETQYF; CDR3 DNA: TGTGCTAGCAGCTTATTCGGGGGGCGAGAGACCCAGTACTTC
V gene: TRBV4-3; D gene: TRBD2; J gene: TRBJ2-7; clone size: once; CDR3 protein: CASSQDRTSGSQPYEQYF; CDR3 DNA: TGCGCCAGCAGCCAAGATCGGACTAGCGGGAGTCAACCGTACGAGCAGTACTTC
V gene: TRBV2; D gene: -; J gene: TRBJ1-6; clone size: -; CDR3 protein: CASSEFRAGLHF; CDR3 DNA: TGTGCCAGCAGTGAATTTAGGGCAGGCCTCCACTTT
V gene: TRBV27; D gene: -; J gene: TRBJ1-2; clone size: few; CDR3 protein: CASSSTRESGYTF; CDR3 DNA: TGTGCCAGCAGTTCAACAAGAGAGTCCGGCTACACCTTC
V gene: TRBV28; D gene: -; J gene: TRBJ1-4; clone size: -; CDR3 protein: CASSLPTGEGLSEKLFF; CDR3 DNA: TGTGCCAGCAGTTTGCCTACCGGAGAGGGGCTTAGTGAAAAACTGTTTTTT
V gene: TRBV19; D gene: -; J gene: TRBJ1-2; clone size: once; CDR3 protein: CASSPGGGAGGYTF; CDR3 DNA: TGTGCCAGTAGTCCAGGAGGAGGGGCAGGCGGCTACACCTTC
V gene: TRBV6-5; D gene: -; J gene: TRBJ2-2; clone size: -; CDR3 protein: CASSYKLSGHTGELFF; CDR3 DNA: TGTGCCAGCAGTTACAAGTTATCCGGCCACACCGGGGAGCTGTTTTTT
V gene: TRBV28; D gene: -; J gene: TRBJ1-2; clone size: -; CDR3 protein: CASSLRDRDYGYTF; CDR3 DNA: TGTGCCAGCAGTCTCCGGGACCGAGACTATGGCTACACCTTC
V gene: TRBV6-1; D gene: -; J gene: TRBJ2-1; clone size: -; CDR3 protein: CASSEVGIDEQFF; CDR3 DNA: TGTGCCAGCAGTGAGGTAGGGATCGATGAGCAGTTCTTC
V gene: TRBV5-8; D gene: -; J gene: TRBJ2-5; clone size: -; CDR3 protein: CASSLRVRETQYF; CDR3 DNA: TGTGCCAGCAGCTTAAGGGTTCGGGAGACCCAGTACTTC
V gene: TRBV5-6; D gene: TRBD1; J gene: TRBJ1-5; clone size: -; CDR3 protein: CASSLGQGARPQHF; CDR3 DNA: TGTGCCAGCAGCTTGGGGCAGGGGGCTCGGCCCCAGCATTTT
V gene: TRBV5-4; D gene: -; J gene: TRBJ2-5; clone size: -; CDR3 protein: CASSLEAEQETQYF; CDR3 DNA: TGTGCCAGCAGCTTGGAGGCAGAGCAAGAGACCCAGTACTTC
V gene: TRBV5-1; D gene: TRBD1; J gene: TRBJ2-2; clone size: -; CDR3 protein: CASSPTGERGGELFF; CDR3 DNA: TGCGCCAGCAGCCCTACAGGGGAGAGGGGCGGGGAGCTGTTTTTT
V gene: TRBV5-6; D gene: TRBD1; J gene: TRBJ2-5; clone size: -; CDR3 protein: CASSSSNAGTGVETQYF; CDR3 DNA: TGTGCCAGCAGCTCCTCCAACGCCGGGACAGGGGTAGAGACCCAGTACTTC
V gene: TRBV19; D gene: -; J gene: TRBJ2-2; clone size: -; CDR3 protein: CASRQFTGELFF; CDR3 DNA: TGTGCCAGTAGACAGTTTACCGGGGAGCTGTTTTTT
V gene: TRBV6-1; D gene: -; J gene: TRBJ2-7; clone size: -; CDR3 protein: CASSEGPGDSYEQYF; CDR3 DNA: TGTGCCAGCAGTGAAGGGCCCGGGGATTCCTACGAGCAGTACTTC
V gene: TRBV30; D gene: TRBD1; J gene: TRBJ1-1; clone size: -; CDR3 protein: CAWRSRQGTEAFF; CDR3 DNA: TGTGCCTGGAGGTCCAGACAGGGGACTGAAGCTTTCTTT
V gene: TRBV11-2; D gene: -; J gene: TRBJ1-1; clone size: -; CDR3 protein: CASSLGRHQRTEAFF; CDR3 DNA: TGTGCCAGCAGCTTAGGAAGACACCAGCGGACTGAAGCTTTCTTT
V gene: TRBV6-6; D gene: TRBD1; J gene: TRBJ2-7; clone size: few; CDR3 protein: CASRTDRDSYEQYF; CDR3 DNA: TGTGCCAGCAGGACGGACAGGGACTCCTACGAGCAGTACTTC
V gene: TRBV15; D gene: TRBD1; J gene: TRBJ2-7; clone size: -; CDR3 protein: CATSLDRGGPYEQYF; CDR3 DNA: TGTGCCACCAGTTTGGACAGGGGTGGACCTTACGAGCAGTACTTC
V gene: TRBV19; D gene: -; J gene: TRBJ1-1; clone size: -; CDR3 protein: CASKSVGRSNTEAFF; CDR3 DNA: TGTGCCAGTAAATCCGTGGGGAGGTCGAACACTGAAGCTTTCTTT
V gene: TRBV7-9; D gene: -; J gene: TRBJ2-1; clone size: -; CDR3 protein: CASSLADTAVELEQFF; CDR3 DNA: TGTGCCAGCAGCTTAGCCGACACTGCCGTCGAATTGGAGCAGTTCTTC
V gene: TRBV28; D gene: TRBD2; J gene: TRBJ2-2; clone size: -; CDR3 protein: CASSLSSGGFTGELFF; CDR3 DNA: TGTGCCAGCAGTTTAAGTAGCGGGGGATTTACCGGGGAGCTGTTTTTT
V gene: TRBV27; D gene: -; J gene: TRBJ1-1; clone size: -; CDR3 protein: CASSINYRQDTEAFF; CDR3 DNA: TGTGCCAGCAGTATCAACTATCGACAGGACACTGAAGCTTTCTTT
V gene: TRBV5-6; D gene: -; J gene: TRBJ2-3; clone size: -; CDR3 protein: CASSLGPGQTDTQYF; CDR3 DNA: TGTGCCAGCAGCCTGGGCCCCGGGCAGACAGATACGCAGTATTTT
V gene: TRBV2; D gene: -; J gene: TRBJ1-1; clone size: -; CDR3 protein: CASTVQGRTEAFF; CDR3 DNA: TGTGCCAGCACAGTCCAGGGGCGCACTGAAGCTTTCTTT
V gene: TRBV6-5; D gene: -; J gene: TRBJ2-3; clone size: many; CDR3 protein: CASNPGMISTDTQYF; CDR3 DNA: TGTGCCAGCAACCCCGGGATGATTAGCACAGATACGCAGTATTTT
V gene: TRBV27; D gene: TRBD1; J gene: TRBJ1-5; clone size: -; CDR3 protein: CASSFAGGSQPQHF; CDR3 DNA: TGTGCCAGCAGTTTTGCAGGGGGGAGTCAGCCCCAGCATTTT
V gene: TRBV11-2; D gene: -; J gene: TRBJ1-1; clone size: -; CDR3 protein: CASSLTPGHNAEAFF; CDR3 DNA: TGTGCCAGCAGCTTGACTCCGGGACACAACGCTGAAGCTTTCTTT
V gene: TRBV2; D gene: -; J gene: TRBJ1-6; clone size: -; CDR3 protein: CASSELGSYNSPLHF; CDR3 DNA: TGTGCCAGCAGTGAATTGGGGTCCTATAATTCACCCCTCCACTTT
V gene: TRBV7-3; D gene: -; J gene: TRBJ2-4; clone size: -; CDR3 protein: CASSLSEGSIQYF; CDR3 DNA: TGTGCCAGCAGCTTAAGTGAGGGTAGCATTCAGTACTTC
V gene: TRBV7-9; D gene: -; J gene: TRBJ2-1; clone size: few; CDR3 protein: CASSGVSSYNEQFF; CDR3 DNA: TGTGCCAGCAGCGGGGTTAGCTCCTACAATGAGCAGTTCTTC
V gene: TRBV6-1; D gene: -; J gene: TRBJ1-5; clone size: -; CDR3 protein: CASSERWSNQPQHF; CDR3 DNA: TGTGCCAGCAGTGAACGGTGGAGCAATCAGCCCCAGCATTTT
V gene: TRBV6-1; D gene: -; J gene: TRBJ1-4; clone size: -; CDR3 protein: CASSEAFWGTNEKLFF; CDR3 DNA: TGTGCCAGCAGTGAAGCGTTTTGGGGAACTAATGAAAAACTGTTTTTT
V gene: TRBV6-4; D gene: -; J gene: TRBJ1-2; clone size: -; CDR3 protein: CASSDSASRGDGYTF; CDR3 DNA: TGTGCCAGCAGTGACTCCGCCTCCAGGGGTGACGGCTACACCTTC
V gene: TRBV2; D gene: TRBD2; J gene: TRBJ2-1; clone size: -; CDR3 protein: CASSEGGRDEQFF; CDR3 DNA: TGTGCCAGCAGTGAAGGGGGGAGGGATGAGCAGTTCTTC
V gene: TRBV5-4; D gene: -; J gene: TRBJ2-2; clone size: -; CDR3 protein: CASSTGASNTGELFF; CDR3 DNA: TGTGCCAGCAGTACGGGGGCTTCGAACACCGGGGAGCTGTTTTTT
V gene: TRBV19; D gene: -; J gene: TRBJ1-1; clone size: -; CDR3 protein: CASSIEGNTEAFF; CDR3 DNA: TGTGCCAGTAGTATAGAAGGGAACACTGAAGCTTTCTTT
V gene: TRBV28; D gene: -; J gene: TRBJ1-5; clone size: -; CDR3 protein: CASRLRTGSNQPQHF; CDR3 DNA: TGTGCCAGCAGACTACGGACGGGTAGCAATCAGCCCCAGCATTTT
V gene: TRBV30; D gene: -; J gene: TRBJ1-2; clone size: few; CDR3 protein: CAWSLTPISPLLVTYGYTF; CDR3 DNA: TGTGCCTGGAGTCTTACCCCCATATCCCCCCTTTTGGTTACCTATGGCTACACCTTC
V gene: TRBV27; D gene: -; J gene: TRBJ1-2; clone size: -; CDR3 protein: CASYGGQRGYTF; CDR3 DNA: TGTGCCAGCTATGGGGGGCAACGGGGCTACACCTTC
V gene: TRBV5-1; D gene: -; J gene: TRBJ1-2; clone size: -; CDR3 protein: CASRNLQVNYGYTF; CDR3 DNA: TGCGCCAGTAGAAACCTGCAGGTTAACTATGGCTACACCTTC
V gene: TRBV25-1; D gene: TRBD1; J gene: TRBJ1-2; clone size: once; CDR3 protein: CASSEYGQGAHYSF; CDR3 DNA: TGTGCCAGCAGTGAATATGGACAGGGGGCCCACTACTCCTTC
V gene: TRBV5-1; D gene: -; J gene: TRBJ2-3; clone size: -; CDR3 protein: CASSLDSPGTDTQYF; CDR3 DNA: TGCGCCAGCAGCTTGGACAGTCCTGGCACAGATACGCAGTATTTT